This TCR beta chain originates from a study of human T cells and chemical hapten exposure. For the study at large: TCR yields per sample varied mostly from small pooled library volume differences.

This CDR3 region has 13 residues. Trimming pared 1 base from V and 10 bases from J, leaving 8 bases between. Unique molecular identifiers were affixed to discrete cDNA molecules within the library. TCRdb called the RACE reads again in MiXCR, with one record for every CDR3 protein. The sample consists of tens of thousands of distinct CDR3 sequences, roughly 8.5% of them appearing once. Study conclusions and caveats: With DPC sensitization, TCRs exceeding 1 in 1000 frequency showed no change.

This clonotype has only a few counts. Its antigen is undetermined. Time point: healthy volunteer bleed at 2 weeks. From whole blood left unfractionated, total RNA was extracted. The sequence was obtained from a female donor in good health. Some clones in this sample may be carry-over from other donors' samples. The genes are TRBV12-3 or TRBV12-4 and TRBJ1-6; tentatively, D is TRBD1 (5 bases). The sample consisted of whole blood. The CDR3 bases are TGTGCCAGCAGTTTAGAAAGGGACTCACCCCTCCACTTT. It is translated as CASSLERDSPLHF.